Reported below is one T cell receptor beta chain. This specimen belongs to a study of control samples from healthy donors and cancer patients. The V end lost 6 bases, the J end lost 4 bases, and 16 bases lay between the germline ends. Looked up from germline, CDR1 is MNHEY and CDR2 is SVGAGI. The CDR3 spans 15 residues. Some clones are missing from TCRdb's copy, which holds only in-frame ones; the method was immunoSEQ multiplex PCR. Of approximately 100,000 clones in the sample, around 89% are singletons; the top ten hold approximately 16%. Sequencing was performed on blood. This clonotype was sampled from a woman between 50 and 59 years old in good health. The chain combines TRBV6-5 with TRBJ2-4; either TRBD1 or TRBD2 may fit D (6 bases each). The CDR3 loop is CASSREGGDKNIQYF. Here the CDR3 DNA reads TGTGCCAGCAGCCGTGAGGGGGGCGATAAAAACATTCAGTACTTC.